This T cell receptor (beta chain) was identified in a study of shared T cell receptors in the human thymus. Trimming removed 3 bases from V and 2 bases from J, with 10 bases in between. Germline CDR1 is LNHDA and CDR2 is SQIVND (reference sequence). The CDR3 contains 14 residues. TCRdb's table, derived via immunoSEQ multiplex PCR, lists solely in-frame clones and lacks some. This sample has hundreds of thousands of clones, with approximately 90% found just once. This same sample was also part of a study on human thymus T cells. That paper notes: Obtained as resections during corrective heart surgery, the thymus tissue was then studied. An apparent bias in V and J gene usage was seen in thymic and blood repertoires. A high degree of thymic repertoire overlap among unrelated individuals was reported in related research.

The sequence derives from a boy younger than two with a congenital heart defect. The sample was thymocytes. This sequence joins TRBV19 and TRBJ1-1, with TRBD1 as a possible D gene (5 bases). The CDR3 DNA reads TGTGCCAGTAGTATCGTAGGGGCAAACACTGAAGCTTTCTTT. Its translation is CASSIVGANTEAFF. Using reference TRBV19 and TRBJ1-1 for the parts outside the CDR3, the full variable domain is DGGITQSPKYLFRKEGQNVTLSCEQNLNHDAMYWYRQDPGQGLRLIYYSQIVNDFQKGDIAEGYSVSREKKESFPLTVTSAQKNPTAFYLCASSIVGANTEAFFGQGTRLTVV.